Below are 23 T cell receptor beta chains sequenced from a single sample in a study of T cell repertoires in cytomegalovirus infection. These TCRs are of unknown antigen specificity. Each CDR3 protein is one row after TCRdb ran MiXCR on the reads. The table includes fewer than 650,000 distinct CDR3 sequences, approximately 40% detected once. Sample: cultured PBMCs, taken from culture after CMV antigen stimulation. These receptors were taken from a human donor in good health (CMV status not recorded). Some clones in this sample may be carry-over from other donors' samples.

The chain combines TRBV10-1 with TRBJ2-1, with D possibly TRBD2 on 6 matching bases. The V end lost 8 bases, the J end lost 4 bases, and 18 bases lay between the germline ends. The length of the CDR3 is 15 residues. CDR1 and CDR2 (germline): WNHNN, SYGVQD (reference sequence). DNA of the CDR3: TGCGCCAGCGTCGTGTGGAGGGCCGGTTACAATGAGCAGTTCTTC. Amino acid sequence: CASVVWRAGYNEQFF.

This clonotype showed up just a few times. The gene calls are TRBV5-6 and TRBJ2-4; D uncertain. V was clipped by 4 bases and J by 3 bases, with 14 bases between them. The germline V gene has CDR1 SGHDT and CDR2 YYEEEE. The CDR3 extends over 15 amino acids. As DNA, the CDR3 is TGTGCCAGCAGCCGGTCGCAGGAACTCAAAAACATTCAGTACTTC. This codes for CASSRSQELKNIQYF.

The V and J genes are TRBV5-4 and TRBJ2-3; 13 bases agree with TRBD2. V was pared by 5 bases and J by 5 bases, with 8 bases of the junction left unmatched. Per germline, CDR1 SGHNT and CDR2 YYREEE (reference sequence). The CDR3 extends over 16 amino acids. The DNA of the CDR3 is TGTGCCAGCAGTCCAGGACTAGCGGGAGCCAGAGATACGCAGTATTTT. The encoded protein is CASSPGLAGARDTQYF.

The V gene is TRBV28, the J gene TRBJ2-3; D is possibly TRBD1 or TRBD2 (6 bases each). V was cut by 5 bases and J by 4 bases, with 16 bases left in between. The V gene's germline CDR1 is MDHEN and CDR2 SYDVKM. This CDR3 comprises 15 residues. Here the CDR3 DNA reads TGTGCCAGCAGTCCCTCATGGGGGGCGTCAGATACGCAGTATTTT. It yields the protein CASSPSWGASDTQYF.

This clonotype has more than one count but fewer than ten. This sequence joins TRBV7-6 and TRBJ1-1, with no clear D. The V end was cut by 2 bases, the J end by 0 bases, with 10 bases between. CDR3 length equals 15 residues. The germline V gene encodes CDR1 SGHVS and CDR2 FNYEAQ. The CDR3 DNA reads TGTGCCAGCAGCTTAACGACAAGCATGAACACTGAAGCTTTCTTT. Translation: CASSLTTSMNTEAFF.

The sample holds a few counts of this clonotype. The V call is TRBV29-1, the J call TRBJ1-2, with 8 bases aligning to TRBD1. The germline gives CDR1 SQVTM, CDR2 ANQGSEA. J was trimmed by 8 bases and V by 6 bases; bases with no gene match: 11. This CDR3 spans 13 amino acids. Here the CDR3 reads CSVTEGTGRGYTF. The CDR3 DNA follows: TGCAGCGTCACCGAGGGGACAGGCCGAGGCTACACCTTC.

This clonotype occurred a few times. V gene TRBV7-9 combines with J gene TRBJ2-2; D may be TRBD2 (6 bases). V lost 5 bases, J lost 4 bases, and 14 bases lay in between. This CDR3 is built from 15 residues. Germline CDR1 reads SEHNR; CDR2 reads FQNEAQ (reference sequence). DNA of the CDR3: TGTGCCAGCAGCCTCCGACTAGAGGGCACCGGGGAGCTGTTTTTT. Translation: CASSLRLEGTGELFF.

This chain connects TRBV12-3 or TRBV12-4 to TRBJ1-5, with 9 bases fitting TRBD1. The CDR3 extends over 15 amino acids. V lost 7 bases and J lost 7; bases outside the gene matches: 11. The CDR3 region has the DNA TGTGCCAGCACTTCCACCGGGACAGGGATCCAGCCCCAGCATTTT. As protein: CASTSTGTGIQPQHF.

This CDR3 reads CASSWEGADTQYF. In DNA, the CDR3 is TGTGCCAGCAGCTGGGAGGGAGCAGATACGCAGTATTTT. The chain employs TRBV5-6 and TRBJ2-3; 7 nucleotides line up with TRBD2. V lost 3 bases to trimming and J lost 4 bases; unmatched junction nucleotides: 2. Germline values: CDR1 SGHDT, CDR2 YYEEEE. This CDR3 is 13 amino acids long.

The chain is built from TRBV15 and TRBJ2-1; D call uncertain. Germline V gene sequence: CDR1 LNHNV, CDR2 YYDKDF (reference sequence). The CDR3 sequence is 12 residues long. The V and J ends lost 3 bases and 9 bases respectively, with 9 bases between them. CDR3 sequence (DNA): TGTGCCACCAGCAGTGATAGTGGTGAGCAGTTCTTC. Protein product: CATSSDSGEQFF.

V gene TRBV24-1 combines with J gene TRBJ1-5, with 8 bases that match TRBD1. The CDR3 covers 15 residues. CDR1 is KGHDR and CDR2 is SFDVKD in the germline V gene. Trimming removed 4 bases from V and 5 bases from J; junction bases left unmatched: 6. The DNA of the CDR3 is TGTGCCACCAGTGACAGGGGGCTGGGGCATCAGCCCCAGCATTTT. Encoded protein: CATSDRGLGHQPQHF.

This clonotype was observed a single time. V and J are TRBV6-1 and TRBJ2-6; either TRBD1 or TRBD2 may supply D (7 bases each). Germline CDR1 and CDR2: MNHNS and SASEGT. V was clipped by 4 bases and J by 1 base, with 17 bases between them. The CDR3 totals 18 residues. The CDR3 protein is CASSVQGGRGSGANVLTF. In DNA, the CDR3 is TGTGCCAGCAGTGTCCAGGGGGGGCGCGGGTCTGGGGCCAACGTCCTGACTTTC.

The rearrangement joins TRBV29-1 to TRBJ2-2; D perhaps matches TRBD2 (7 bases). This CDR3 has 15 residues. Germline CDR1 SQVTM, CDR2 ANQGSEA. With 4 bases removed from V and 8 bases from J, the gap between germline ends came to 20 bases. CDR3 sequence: CSVGAAGALGGELFF. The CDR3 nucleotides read TGCAGCGTTGGGGCGGCGGGGGCATTGGGGGGGGAGCTGTTTTTT.

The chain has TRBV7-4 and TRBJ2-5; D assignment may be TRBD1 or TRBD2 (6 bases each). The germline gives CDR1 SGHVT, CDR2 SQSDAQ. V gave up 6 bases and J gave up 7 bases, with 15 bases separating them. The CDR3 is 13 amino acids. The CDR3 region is CASRTGGGTTQYF. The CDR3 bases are TGTGCCAGCAGGACCGGGGGCGGAACGACCCAGTACTTC.

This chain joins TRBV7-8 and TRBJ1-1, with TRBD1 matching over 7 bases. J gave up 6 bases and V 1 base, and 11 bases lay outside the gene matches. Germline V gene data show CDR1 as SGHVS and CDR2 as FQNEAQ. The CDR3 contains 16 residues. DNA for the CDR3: TGTGCCAGCAGCTTAGATAGATGGGGACAGAGAGCTGAAGCTTTCTTT. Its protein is CASSLDRWGQRAEAFF.

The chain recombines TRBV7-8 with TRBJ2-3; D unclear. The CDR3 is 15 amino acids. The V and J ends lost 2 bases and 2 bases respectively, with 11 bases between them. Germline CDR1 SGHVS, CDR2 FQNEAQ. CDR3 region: CASSLLRFVTDTQYF. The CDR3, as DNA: TGTGCCAGCAGCTTATTGCGGTTCGTCACAGATACGCAGTATTTT.

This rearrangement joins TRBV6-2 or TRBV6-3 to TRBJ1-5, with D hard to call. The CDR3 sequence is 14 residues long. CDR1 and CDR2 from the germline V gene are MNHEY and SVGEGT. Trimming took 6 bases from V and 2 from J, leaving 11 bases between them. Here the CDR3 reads CASSYIGGNQPQHF. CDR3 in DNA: TGTGCCAGCAGCTATATCGGAGGCAATCAGCCCCAGCATTTT.

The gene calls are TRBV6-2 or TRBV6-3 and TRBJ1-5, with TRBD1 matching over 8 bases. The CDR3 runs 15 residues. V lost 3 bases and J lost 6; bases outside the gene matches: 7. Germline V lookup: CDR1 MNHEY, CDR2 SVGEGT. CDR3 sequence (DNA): TGTGCCAGCAGTTATTCCCGACAGGGGAGTCAGCCCCAGCATTTT. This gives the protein CASSYSRQGSQPQHF.

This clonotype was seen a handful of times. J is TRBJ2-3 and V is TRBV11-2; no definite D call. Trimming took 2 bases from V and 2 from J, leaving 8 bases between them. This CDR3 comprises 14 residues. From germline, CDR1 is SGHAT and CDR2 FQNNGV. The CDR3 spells CASSLQRSTDTQYF. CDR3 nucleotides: TGTGCCAGCAGCTTACAACGGTCCACAGATACGCAGTATTTT.

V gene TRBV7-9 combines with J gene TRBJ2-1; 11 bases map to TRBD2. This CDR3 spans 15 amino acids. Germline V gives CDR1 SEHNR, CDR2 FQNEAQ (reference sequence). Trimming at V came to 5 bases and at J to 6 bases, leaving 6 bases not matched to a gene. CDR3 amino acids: CASSPSGGPPNEQFF. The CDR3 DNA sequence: TGTGCCAGCAGCCCTAGCGGGGGGCCCCCCAATGAGCAGTTCTTC.

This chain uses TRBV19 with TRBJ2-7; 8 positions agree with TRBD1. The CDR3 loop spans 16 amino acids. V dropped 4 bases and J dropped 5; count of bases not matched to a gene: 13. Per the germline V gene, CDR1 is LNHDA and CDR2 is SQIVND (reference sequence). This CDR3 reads CASSTPEYGQGHEQYF. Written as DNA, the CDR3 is TGTGCCAGTAGTACCCCCGAATACGGACAGGGTCACGAGCAGTACTTC.

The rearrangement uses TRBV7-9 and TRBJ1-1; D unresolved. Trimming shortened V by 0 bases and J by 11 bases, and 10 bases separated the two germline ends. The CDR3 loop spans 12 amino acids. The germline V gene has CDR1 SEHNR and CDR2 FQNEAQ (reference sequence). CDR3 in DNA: TGTGCCAGCAGCTTAGCAGGAATTTGGGCTTTCTTT. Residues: CASSLAGIWAFF.

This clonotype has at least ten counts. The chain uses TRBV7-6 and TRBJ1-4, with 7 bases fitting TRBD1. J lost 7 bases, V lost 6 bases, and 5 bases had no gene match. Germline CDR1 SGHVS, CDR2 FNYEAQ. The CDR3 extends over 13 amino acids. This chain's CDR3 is CASRGQYGEKLFF. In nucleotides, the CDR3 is TGTGCCAGCAGGGGACAGTATGGTGAAAAACTGTTTTTT. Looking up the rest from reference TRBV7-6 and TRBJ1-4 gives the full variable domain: GAGVSQSPRYKVTKRGQDVALRCDPISGHVSLYWYRQALGQGPEFLTYFNYEAQQDKSGLPNDRFSAERPEGSISTLTIQRTEQRDSAMYRCASRGQYGEKLFFGSGTQLSVL.